Detailed here is one TCR beta chain. Its specificity is not known. CDR3 length equals 14 residues. Per the germline V gene, CDR1 is SGDLS and CDR2 is YYNGEE. V gave up 6 bases and J gave up 0 bases, with 10 bases separating them. With 60 Vbeta and 13 Jbeta primers, the PCR was carried out. Data came from immunoSEQ multiplex PCR; TCRdb stores just in-frame clones and leaves some out. Altogether around 100,000 clones are present, roughly 80% being singletons, with the ten largest covering 2.1%. This specimen comes from a study of cytomegalovirus exposure and HLA in healthy donors. Findings and caveats of the study: Immune exposure information comprised only CMV serostatus.

The TCR was taken from a man between 18 and 29 years old in good health and CMV-seronegative. V and J are TRBV9 and TRBJ2-1, with unresolved D. Material for sequencing was PBMCs. CDR3 loop: CASNGGGSYNEQFF. The CDR3 DNA reads TGTGCCAGCAATGGCGGTGGCTCCTACAATGAGCAGTTCTTC.